The 17 T cell receptor beta chains given below trace back to one sample, sequenced in a study of T cell responses to AZD1222 COVID-19 vaccine. Generated by immunoSEQ multiplex PCR, the TCRdb table keeps only in-frame clones and is missing some. The sample holds around 190,000 clones, 94% seen once. The sequences come from peripheral blood, collected 28 days after the second AZD1222 dose. These receptors originate from an adult who received the AZD1222 COVID-19 vaccine.

V is TRBV27 and J is TRBJ2-7; TRBD1 agrees at 11 bases. Trimming cost V 2 bases and J 4 bases; bases outside gene matches: 13. The CDR3 has 18 amino acids. In germline, CDR1 is MNHEY, CDR2 SMNVEV (reference sequence). The CDR3 bases are TGTGCCAGCAGTTTAATGTGTCGAGGACAGGGGGCATGGTACGAGCAGTACTTC. This translates into CASSLMCRGQGAWYEQYF.

The chain is built from TRBV11-3 and TRBJ2-1; the D is unclear. V lost 5 bases and J lost 4, with 12 bases in between. Looked up from germline, CDR1 is SGHNT and CDR2 is YENEEA. This CDR3 is 14 amino acids long. CDR3 DNA: TGTGCCAGCAGCCAAACGGGCCTTTACAATGAGCAGTTCTTC. Protein product: CASSQTGLYNEQFF.

Here the CDR3 reads CAISTGPEGTEAFF. CDR3 DNA: TGTGCCATCAGTACAGGCCCTGAAGGGACTGAAGCTTTCTTT. The chain has TRBV10-3 and TRBJ1-1, with D maybe TRBD1 (5 bases). The CDR3 has 14 residues. Germline V CDR1 and CDR2: ENHRY, SYGVKD. The V and J ends lost 5 bases and 5 bases respectively, with 15 bases between them.

This sequence joins TRBV6-2 or TRBV6-3 and TRBJ2-5; 11 nucleotides line up with TRBD2. Germline CDR1 and CDR2: MNHEY and SVGEGT. J gave up 6 bases and V 5 bases, and 8 bases lay outside the gene matches. This CDR3 has 15 amino acids. CDR3 in DNA: TGTGCCAGCAGTCTTAGCGGGGGGGCTCAAAAGACCCAGTACTTC. Translating gives CASSLSGGAQKTQYF.

The V call is TRBV25-1, the J call TRBJ1-2, with a tentative D call TRBD1 (5 bases). Germline V lookup: CDR1 MGHDK, CDR2 SYGVNS. The CDR3 extends over 15 amino acids. The V end lost 1 base, the J end lost 3 bases, and 12 bases lay between the germline ends. The CDR3 nucleotides are TGTGCCAGCAGTGAATTCGGGGCGCACGACTATGGCTACACCTTC. Translated: CASSEFGAHDYGYTF.

V and J are TRBV7-9 and TRBJ1-4; TRBD1 aligns across 7 bases. V was pared by 5 bases and J by 5 bases, with 5 bases of the junction left unmatched. This CDR3 is built from 14 residues. Germline V gene sequence: CDR1 SEHNR, CDR2 FQNEAQ (reference sequence). The CDR3 loop reads CASSLQGLNEKLFF. The CDR3 coding sequence is TGTGCCAGCAGCCTACAGGGGCTGAATGAAAAACTGTTTTTT.

The V call is TRBV5-6, the J call TRBJ2-5, with D perhaps being TRBD1 or TRBD2 (5 bases each). Trimming took 0 bases from V and 1 from J, leaving 7 bases between them. Per the germline V gene, CDR1 is SGHDT and CDR2 is YYEEEE. This CDR3 contains 14 residues. The CDR3 sequence is CASSLAGPQETQYF. DNA of the CDR3: TGTGCCAGCAGCTTGGCGGGGCCCCAAGAGACCCAGTACTTC.

The rearrangement uses TRBV24-1 and TRBJ2-7, with a weak D call TRBD1 (6 bases). V was pared by 4 bases and J by 6 bases, with 12 bases between. The length of the CDR3 is 13 residues. Per the germline V gene, CDR1 is KGHDR and CDR2 is SFDVKD. CDR3 coding DNA: TGTGCCACCAGTGACGCGGACAGAGCCGAGCAGTACTTC. The encoded protein is CATSDADRAEQYF.

This sequence joins TRBV5-1 and TRBJ2-2, with D possibly matching TRBD1 (6 bases). This CDR3 spans 14 amino acids. Germline CDR1 reads SGHRS; CDR2 reads YFSETQ. The V and J ends lost 2 bases and 1 base respectively, with 6 bases between them. CDR3 sequence (DNA): TGCGCCAGCAGCTTCAGGGGGAACACCGGGGAGCTGTTTTTT. This codes for CASSFRGNTGELFF.

The rearrangement links TRBV5-6 to TRBJ1-4; no firm D call. Deletions cut 1 base from V and 8 bases from J, with 12 bases between. CDR3 length: 14 residues. Germline loops: CDR1 SGHDT, CDR2 YYEEEE. The CDR3 DNA reads TGTGCCAGCAGCTTGACCGGGGTAGGGGAAAAACTGTTTTTT. Translated: CASSLTGVGEKLFF.

The chain employs TRBV7-2 and TRBJ2-7; 7 bases agree with TRBD1. J was trimmed by 1 base and V by 5 bases; bases with no gene match: 5. CDR1 is SGHTA and CDR2 is FQGNSA in the germline V gene. CDR3 size: 14 residues. The CDR3 nucleotides read TGTGCCAGCAGCACTCAGGGGGTTTCCTACGAGCAGTACTTC. Translation gives CASSTQGVSYEQYF.

J is TRBJ2-1 and V is TRBV11-2, with TRBD2 identical over 11 bases. This CDR3 region has 15 residues. CDR1 is SGHAT, CDR2 FQNNGV, per germline. Germline trimming cut 8 bases from V and 4 bases from J; bases unmatched to any gene: 7. Here the CDR3 DNA reads TGTGCCAGCGTACCGGGACTAGCGGCATACAATGAGCAGTTCTTC. Translated, it gives CASVPGLAAYNEQFF.

The chain has TRBV6-5 and TRBJ2-7; 9 positions match TRBD1. Germline values: CDR1 MNHEY, CDR2 SVGAGI. There are 15 residues in the CDR3. Losses at the gene ends were 1 base for V and 4 bases for J; bases not matched to a gene: 5. The CDR3 sequence: CASSYFSGTGYEQYF. CDR3 in DNA: TGTGCCAGCAGTTACTTTTCCGGGACAGGGTACGAGCAGTACTTC.

This clone appeared a single time. The chain joins TRBV11-2 to TRBJ1-5, with no clear D. CDR1 and CDR2 (germline): SGHAT, FQNNGV. The V end lost 1 base, the J end lost 10 bases, and 11 bases lay between the germline ends. This CDR3 contains 13 residues. CDR3 DNA sequence: TGTGCCAGCAGCTTAGTTAGCGGTCGTCCCCAGCATTTT. It is translated as CASSLVSGRPQHF.

J is TRBJ2-1 and V is TRBV28; a possible D gene is TRBD2 (6 bases). This CDR3 contains 13 residues. The V gene's germline CDR1 is MDHEN and CDR2 SYDVKM. V lost 6 bases and J 10 bases, leaving 16 bases between the germline ends. The CDR3 coding sequence is TGTGCCAGCAGGATCCCGCAGGGAGGAGAGCAGTTCTTC. The encoded protein is CASRIPQGGEQFF.

This clone showed up just once. The chain joins TRBV2 to TRBJ1-5; the D is unclear. The CDR3 loop spans 15 amino acids. With 4 bases removed from V and 2 bases from J, the gap between germline ends came to 12 bases. The germline CDR1 and CDR2 sequences are SNHLY and FYNNEI. CDR3 nucleotide sequence: TGTGCCAGCAGTGGCAGCACAAAGGGCAATCAGCCCCAGCATTTT. Residues: CASSGSTKGNQPQHF. Drawing the rest from reference TRBV2 and TRBJ1-5, the complete variable domain is EPEVTQTPSHQVTQMGQEVILRCVPISNHLYFYWYRQILGQKVEFLVSFYNNEISEKSEIFDDQFSVERPDGSNFTLKIRSTKLEDSAMYFCASSGSTKGNQPQHFGDGTRLSIL.

Only one count was recorded for this clone. The genes are TRBV7-2 and TRBJ2-3; possible D gene TRBD1, 6 bases. Germline CDR1 is SGHTA and CDR2 is FQGNSA. The CDR3 length is 16 residues. V was clipped by 2 bases and J by 2 bases, with 14 bases between them. The CDR3 nucleotides are TGTGCCAGCAGCTTACAGGGGCCCCTTCTCACAGATACGCAGTATTTT. It is translated as CASSLQGPLLTDTQYF.